The 6 T cell receptor beta chains given below trace back to one sample, sequenced in a study of cytomegalovirus exposure and HLA in healthy donors. A multiplex PCR was run with 60 Vbeta primers and 13 Jbeta primers. Profiling relied on immunoSEQ multiplex PCR, and the TCRdb table lists in-frame clones only, not all of them. The sample records 130,000 to 150,000 clones, about four fifths being singletons. Sample: PBMCs. The receptor source for this set is a middle-aged man in good health and CMV-seronegative.

This clone came up a few times. The gene calls are TRBV7-7 and TRBJ2-1; 7 bases align to TRBD2. The CDR3 covers 13 residues. Germline loops: CDR1 SSHAT, CDR2 FNYEAQ (reference sequence). V was pared by 6 bases and J by 8 bases, with 7 bases of the junction left unmatched. The CDR3 coding sequence is TGTGCCAGCAGTTTTACTAGCGTCCATGAGCAGTTCTTC. Protein product: CASSFTSVHEQFF.

The chain uses TRBV19 and TRBJ1-5; the match to TRBD1 covers 8 bases. This CDR3 is built from 15 residues. Germline V gene sequence: CDR1 LNHDA, CDR2 SQIVND (reference sequence). Losses at the gene ends were 5 bases for V and 6 bases for J; bases not matched to a gene: 9. DNA for the CDR3: TGTGCCAGTAGTTCCCACAGGGGGGGGATTCAGCCCCAGCATTTT. It encodes CASSSHRGGIQPQHF. Complete variable domain (other parts from reference TRBV19 and TRBJ1-5): DGGITQSPKYLFRKEGQNVTLSCEQNLNHDAMYWYRQDPGQGLRLIYYSQIVNDFQKGDIAEGYSVSREKKESFPLTVTSAQKNPTAFYLCASSSHRGGIQPQHFGDGTRLSIL.

This rearrangement joins TRBV7-2 to TRBJ1-1; D ambiguous. V was pared by 1 base and J by 0 bases, with 6 bases between. The CDR3 consists of 14 residues. Germline CDR1 SGHTA, CDR2 FQGNSA. CDR3 DNA: TGTGCCAGCAGCTTAGGAGATTTGAACACTGAAGCTTTCTTT. It codes for CASSLGDLNTEAFF. Filled out from reference TRBV7-2 and TRBJ1-1, the complete variable domain reads GAGVSQSPSNKVTEKGKDVELRCDPISGHTALYWYRQSLGQGLEFLIYFQGNSAPDKSGLPSDRFSAERTGGSVSTLTIQRTQQEDSAVYLCASSLGDLNTEAFFGQGTRLTVV.

Note on this clone: At one end the junction does not follow the germline gene, possibly because of a read error. The gene calls are TRBV27 and TRBJ2-7; 12 bases line up with TRBD2. This CDR3 has 14 amino acids. CDR1 MNHEY and CDR2 SMNVEV come from the germline V gene (reference sequence). The CDR3 sequence is CASSSTSGGPFQNF. DNA of the CDR3: TGTGCCAGCAGTTCGACTAGCGGGGGTCCTTTCCAAAACTTC.

V gene TRBV5-6 combines with J gene TRBJ1-2; TRBD1 agrees at 7 bases. V dropped 3 bases and J dropped 5; count of bases not matched to a gene: 7. Germline V gives CDR1 SGHDT, CDR2 YYEEEE. This CDR3 has 14 amino acids. The CDR3 DNA is TGTGCCAGCAGCTCGGACAGGCGGAGTTATGGCTACACCTTC. The encoded protein is CASSSDRRSYGYTF.

The chain uses TRBV5-6 and TRBJ2-7; D remains unclear. Trimming shortened V by 4 bases and J by 2 bases, and 19 bases separated the two germline ends. CDR3 length equals 16 residues. Germline V gene data show CDR1 as SGHDT and CDR2 as YYEEEE. In DNA, the CDR3 is TGTGCCAGCAGCATAGATGTTACAGCCAGACCCTACGAGCAGTACTTC. Amino acid sequence: CASSIDVTARPYEQYF.